The 23 T cell receptor beta chains in this list originate from one sample, sequenced in a study of blood T cells in healthy people across ages. It was with a sample-barcoded 5' primer and a J-beta primer mix that a second PCR of roughly 7 to 12 cycles was run. In TCRdb, the 5' RACE reads were re-called with MiXCR into one record per CDR3 protein. The repertoire holds 1.5 million to 1.9 million distinct CDR3 sequences, with approximately 43% as singletons. Sequenced material: blood. All receptors come from a woman aged 18-29 years in good health.

The J gene is TRBJ2-7, the V gene TRBV12-3 or TRBV12-4, with 8 bases matching TRBD2. The V and J ends lost 6 bases and 5 bases, in that order; junction bases with no gene match: 6. The CDR3 has 13 amino acids. CDR3 sequence (DNA): TGTGCCAGCAGCCCGGGGGGGTCTGACGAGCAGTACTTC. It specifies CASSPGGSDEQYF.

J is TRBJ2-5 and V is TRBV4-2; D gene unclear. Trimming took off 0 bases at V and 11 bases at J, with 16 bases between the two ends. In germline, CDR1 is LGHNA, CDR2 YNFKEQ. CDR3 length: 14 residues. The DNA of the CDR3 is TGTGCCAGCAGCCAAGATGACCCATACAATGAGCAGTACTTC. Encoded protein: CASSQDDPYNEQYF.

The genes are TRBV10-3 and TRBJ1-2, with D unclear. V lost 2 bases and J 0 bases, leaving 13 bases between the germline ends. Per the germline V gene, CDR1 is ENHRY and CDR2 is SYGVKD. This CDR3 contains 16 residues. CDR3 sequence reads: CAISEGTLTANYGYTF. The CDR3 region has the DNA TGTGCCATCAGTGAGGGAACCCTTACAGCTAACTATGGCTACACCTTC.

The rearrangement uses TRBV6-5 and TRBJ1-5; no clear D gene. Between the trimmed V and J ends, which lost 8 bases and 3 bases, there was a span of 17 bases. The CDR3 runs 15 residues. Germline V gene sequence: CDR1 MNHEY, CDR2 SVGAGI. Here the CDR3 DNA reads TGTGCCAGCGGTCCCCATCGGGGTAACAATCAGCCCCAGCATTTT. Translating it yields CASGPHRGNNQPQHF.

The chain employs TRBV5-1 and TRBJ2-3; TRBD2 agrees at 8 bases. The CDR3 has 17 amino acids. V lost 0 bases and J lost 3; bases outside the gene matches: 9. CDR1 is SGHRS, CDR2 YFSETQ, per germline. DNA of the CDR3: TGCGCCAGCAGCTTGGATCCAGCGGGAGTGAATACAGATACGCAGTATTTT. Residues: CASSLDPAGVNTDTQYF.

J is TRBJ1-1 and V is TRBV4-1; a possible D gene is TRBD1 (6 bases). Trimming stripped 0 bases from V and 1 base from J, with 9 bases between. The CDR3 is made up of 15 amino acids. The V gene's germline CDR1 is MGHRA and CDR2 YSYEKL. The CDR3 spells CASSQEQGANTEAFF. Here the CDR3 DNA reads TGCGCCAGCAGCCAAGAACAGGGCGCGAACACTGAAGCTTTCTTT.

The V gene is TRBV27, the J gene TRBJ1-2; no reliable D call. CDR1 and CDR2 from the germline V gene are MNHEY and SMNVEV (reference sequence). The CDR3 contains 11 residues. Deletions cut 7 bases from V and 4 bases from J, with 7 bases between. CDR3 bases: TGTGCCAGCATCGGATCCTATGGCTACACCTTC. It yields the protein CASIGSYGYTF.

V usage is TRBV11-2 and J usage is TRBJ2-7, with a possible D match to TRBD2 (6 bases). The CDR3 covers 19 residues. V dropped 8 bases and J dropped 7 bases, with 36 bases sitting between them. Germline CDR1 SGHAT, CDR2 FQNNGV. For the CDR3, the DNA is TGTGCCAGCGCACTTAGAGCGGGTCGGGCCTACAACCCACACAATGAGCAGTACTTC. Translating it yields CASALRAGRAYNPHNEQYF.

This clonotype appeared once. The gene calls are TRBV10-3 and TRBJ2-1, with 11 bases identical to TRBD2. The junction had 11 bases not matched to a gene; V was cut back by 3 bases and J by 10 bases. The CDR3 totals 16 residues. Germline V lookup: CDR1 ENHRY, CDR2 SYGVKD. The CDR3 sequence is CAISDYVLAGAEEQFF. For the CDR3, the DNA is TGTGCCATCAGTGATTATGTACTAGCGGGAGCGGAGGAGCAGTTCTTC.

The CDR3 reads CASSVQGLDQPQHF. CDR3 bases: TGTGCCAGCAGTGTACAGGGGCTCGATCAGCCCCAGCATTTT. The J gene is TRBJ1-5, the V gene TRBV12-3 or TRBV12-4; 7 bases map to TRBD1. This CDR3 contains 14 residues. Trimming removed 5 bases from V and 5 bases from J; junction bases left unmatched: 6.

The chain couples TRBV12-3 or TRBV12-4 to TRBJ2-2; TRBD1 matches at 8 bases. The V segment lost 3 bases and the J segment 7 bases; nucleotides outside the gene matches: 7. The CDR3 is made up of 15 amino acids. CDR3 protein: CASSFGQGLGGELFF. CDR3 DNA: TGTGCCAGCAGTTTTGGACAGGGCCTGGGCGGGGAGCTGTTTTTT.

This clonotype was picked up a small number of times. The V gene is TRBV7-9, the J gene TRBJ2-1; D is unclear. The CDR3 extends over 13 amino acids. Germline values: CDR1 SEHNR, CDR2 FQNEAQ (reference sequence). V was clipped by 3 bases and J by 13 bases, with 16 bases between them. DNA for the CDR3: TGTGCCAGCAGCTTTGAGACTTGGGCTCGACAGTTCTTC. Its protein is CASSFETWARQFF.

This chain joins TRBV6-1 and TRBJ1-2; 9 nucleotides agree with TRBD1. This CDR3 spans 17 amino acids. Trimming at V came to 4 bases and at J to 1 base, leaving 10 bases not matched to a gene. The germline gives CDR1 MNHNS, CDR2 SASEGT. The CDR3 DNA reads as TGTGCCAGCAGTGTGGACAGGGGAGATTTATTTAACTATGGCTACACCTTC. Amino acid sequence: CASSVDRGDLFNYGYTF.

This clonotype showed up just a few times. The gene calls are TRBV5-1 and TRBJ1-1, with 7 bases lining up with TRBD1. The CDR3 is 16 residues long. Germline loops: CDR1 SGHRS, CDR2 YFSETQ. Trimming took 2 bases from V and 4 from J; bases not matched to a gene: 11. The CDR3 is CASSLLPRDRVTEAFF. The CDR3 DNA is TGCGCCAGCAGCTTACTGCCCCGGGACAGAGTCACTGAAGCTTTCTTT.

The sample holds many counts of this clonotype. This rearrangement joins TRBV12-3 or TRBV12-4 to TRBJ2-7; no firm D call. CDR3 length equals 14 residues. V was shortened by 4 bases and J by 0 bases, with 10 bases between the two germline ends. The CDR3 here is CASSSDGYSYEQYF. The DNA for the CDR3 is TGTGCCAGCAGTTCCGACGGTTACTCCTACGAGCAGTACTTC.

The rearrangement joins TRBV11-2 to TRBJ1-2; no firm D call. V was clipped by 7 bases and J by 6 bases, with 12 bases between them. Germline lookup yields CDR1 SGHAT and CDR2 FQNNGV. This CDR3 spans 12 amino acids. This chain's CDR3 is CASTIGLHGYTF. CDR3 nucleotide sequence: TGTGCCAGCACTATCGGGTTGCATGGCTACACCTTC.

The chain links TRBV12-3 or TRBV12-4 to TRBJ1-1; a possible D gene is TRBD1 (6 bases). CDR3 length: 13 residues. V lost 8 bases and J 1 base, leaving 11 bases between the germline ends. CDR3: CASGKTGNTEAFF. In DNA form, the CDR3 reads TGTGCCAGCGGAAAGACAGGGAACACTGAAGCTTTCTTT.

The rearrangement links TRBV12-3 or TRBV12-4 to TRBJ2-3; the D is unclear. There are 16 residues in the CDR3. Trimming took off 5 bases at V and 2 bases at J, with 17 bases between the two ends. The CDR3 region is CASSPTLYAITDTQYF. The CDR3 DNA sequence: TGTGCCAGCAGTCCAACCCTATACGCGATCACAGATACGCAGTATTTT.

The chain couples TRBV7-3 to TRBJ1-2; TRBD1 might be the D (5 bases). CDR3 length equals 10 residues. V was clipped by 8 bases and J by 8 bases, with 9 bases between them. Germline V CDR1 and CDR2: SGHTA, FQGTGA. The CDR3, as DNA: TGTGCCAGCGCTGGGGGGGGCTACACCTTC. This gives the protein CASAGGGYTF.

This clonotype was detected a few times. V gene TRBV7-2 combines with J gene TRBJ2-5, with D tentatively TRBD1 or TRBD2 (6 bases each). Germline V CDR1 and CDR2: SGHTA, FQGNSA. The CDR3 consists of 16 residues. The V and J ends lost 3 bases and 4 bases respectively, with 18 bases between them. The CDR3, as DNA: TGTGCCAGCAGCTTTGGAAGACAGGTGGAGGGAGAGACCCAGTACTTC. It specifies CASSFGRQVEGETQYF.

This clonotype has just a few counts. V is TRBV30 and J is TRBJ1-2, with 7 bases that match TRBD1. V gave up 3 bases and J gave up 0 bases; unmatched junction bases: 10. Germline CDR1 is GTSNPN and CDR2 is SVGIG (reference sequence). This CDR3 is built from 16 residues. The CDR3 DNA reads as TGTGCCTGGAGCAGAACAGGGGCAAGAGCTAACTATGGCTACACCTTC. This gives the protein CAWSRTGARANYGYTF.

The genes are TRBV15 and TRBJ1-4; D uncertain. Trimming took 5 bases from V and 8 from J, leaving 15 bases between them. This CDR3 comprises 14 residues. Germline lookup yields CDR1 LNHNV and CDR2 YYDKDF (reference sequence). The CDR3 loop is CATSGGFKEEKLFF. For the CDR3, the DNA is TGTGCCACCAGCGGAGGGTTTAAAGAGGAAAAACTGTTTTTT.

A few counts support this clonotype. CDR3 in amino acids: CASSLGSRGSLNTEAFF. The CDR3, as DNA: TGCGCCAGCAGCCTCGGAAGTCGAGGCAGTTTGAACACTGAAGCTTTCTTT. This chain joins TRBV4-3 and TRBJ1-1, with D unresolved. This CDR3 is built from 17 residues. Germline CDR1 LGHNA, CDR2 YSLEER. V was shortened by 4 bases and J by 0 bases, with 18 bases between the two germline ends.